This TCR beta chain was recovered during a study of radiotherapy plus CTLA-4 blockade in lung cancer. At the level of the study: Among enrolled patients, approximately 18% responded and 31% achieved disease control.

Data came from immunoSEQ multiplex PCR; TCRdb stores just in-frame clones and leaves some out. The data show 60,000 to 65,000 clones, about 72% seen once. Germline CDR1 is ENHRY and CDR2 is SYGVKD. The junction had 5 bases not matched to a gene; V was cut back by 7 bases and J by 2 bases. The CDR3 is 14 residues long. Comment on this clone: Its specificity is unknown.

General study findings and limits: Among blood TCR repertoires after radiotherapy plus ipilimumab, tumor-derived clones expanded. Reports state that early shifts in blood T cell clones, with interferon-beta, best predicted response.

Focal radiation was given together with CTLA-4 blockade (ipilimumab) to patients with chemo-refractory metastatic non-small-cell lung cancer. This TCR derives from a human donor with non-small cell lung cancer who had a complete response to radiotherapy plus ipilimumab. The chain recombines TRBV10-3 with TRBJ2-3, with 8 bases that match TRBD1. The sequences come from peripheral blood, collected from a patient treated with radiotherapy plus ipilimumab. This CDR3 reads CAITPGQVTDTQYF. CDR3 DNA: TGTGCCATCACCCCGGGACAGGTCACAGATACGCAGTATTTT.